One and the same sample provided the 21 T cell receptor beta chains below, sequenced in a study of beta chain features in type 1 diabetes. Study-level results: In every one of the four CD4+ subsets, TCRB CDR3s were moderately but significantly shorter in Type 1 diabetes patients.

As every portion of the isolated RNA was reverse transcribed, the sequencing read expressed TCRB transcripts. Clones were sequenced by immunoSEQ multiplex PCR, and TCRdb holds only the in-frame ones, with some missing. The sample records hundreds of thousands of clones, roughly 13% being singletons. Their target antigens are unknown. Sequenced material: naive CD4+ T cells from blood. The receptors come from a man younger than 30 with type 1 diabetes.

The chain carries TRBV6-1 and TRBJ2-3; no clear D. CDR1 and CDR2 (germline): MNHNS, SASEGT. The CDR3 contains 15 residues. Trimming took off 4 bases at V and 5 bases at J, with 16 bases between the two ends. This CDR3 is CASSAIWQVGDTQYF. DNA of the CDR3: TGTGCCAGCAGTGCTATATGGCAGGTCGGAGATACGCAGTATTTT.

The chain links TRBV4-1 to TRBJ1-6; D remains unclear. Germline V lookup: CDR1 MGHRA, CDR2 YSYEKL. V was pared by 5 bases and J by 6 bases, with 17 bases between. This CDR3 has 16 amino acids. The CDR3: CASSAKEVSSNSPLHF. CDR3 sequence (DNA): TGCGCCAGCAGCGCCAAAGAAGTCAGCTCTAATTCACCCCTCCACTTT.

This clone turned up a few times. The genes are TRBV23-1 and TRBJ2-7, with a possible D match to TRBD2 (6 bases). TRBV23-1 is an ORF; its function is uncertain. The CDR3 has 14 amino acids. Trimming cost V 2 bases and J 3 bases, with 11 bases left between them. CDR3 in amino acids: CASSQGTFYYEQYF. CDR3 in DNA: TGCGCCAGCAGTCAAGGGACTTTTTACTACGAGCAGTACTTC.

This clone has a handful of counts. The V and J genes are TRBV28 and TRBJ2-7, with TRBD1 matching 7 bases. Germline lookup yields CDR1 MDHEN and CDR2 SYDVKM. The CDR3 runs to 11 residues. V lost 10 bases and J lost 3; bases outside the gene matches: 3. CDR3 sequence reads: CATQGNYEQYF. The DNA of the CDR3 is TGTGCCACACAGGGGAACTACGAGCAGTACTTC.

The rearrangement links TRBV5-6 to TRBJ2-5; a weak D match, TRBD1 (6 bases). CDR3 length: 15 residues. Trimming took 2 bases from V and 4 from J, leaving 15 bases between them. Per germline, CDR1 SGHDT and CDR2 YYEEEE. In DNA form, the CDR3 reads TGTGCCAGCAGCTTATTTCTGGGACACCGAGAGACCCAGTACTTC. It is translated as CASSLFLGHRETQYF.

Here the CDR3 reads CASSLAWAAGGETQYF. In nucleotides, the CDR3 is TGTGCCAGCAGCTTAGCCTGGGCCGCGGGGGGAGAGACCCAGTACTTC. The rearrangement uses TRBV7-2 and TRBJ2-5, with 8 bases fitting TRBD2. Germline V CDR1 and CDR2: SGHTA, FQGNSA. The CDR3 extends over 16 amino acids. J gave up 4 bases and V 0 bases, and 7 bases lay outside the gene matches.

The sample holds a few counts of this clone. The CDR3 region has the DNA TGTGCCATCAGTGAGGGGACAGCGAGAGAGCAGTACTTC. Protein: CAISEGTAREQYF. J is TRBJ2-7 and V is TRBV10-3; 7 bases match TRBD1. The CDR3 consists of 13 residues. CDR1 and CDR2 from the germline V gene are ENHRY and SYGVKD. Unmatched junction bases numbered 5, after V lost 2 bases and J lost 7 bases.

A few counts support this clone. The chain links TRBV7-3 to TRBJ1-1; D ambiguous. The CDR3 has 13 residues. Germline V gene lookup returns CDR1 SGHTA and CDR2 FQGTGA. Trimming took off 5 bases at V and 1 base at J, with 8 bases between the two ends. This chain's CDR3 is CASSQTSNTEAFF. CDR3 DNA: TGTGCCAGCAGCCAAACCTCGAACACTGAAGCTTTCTTT.

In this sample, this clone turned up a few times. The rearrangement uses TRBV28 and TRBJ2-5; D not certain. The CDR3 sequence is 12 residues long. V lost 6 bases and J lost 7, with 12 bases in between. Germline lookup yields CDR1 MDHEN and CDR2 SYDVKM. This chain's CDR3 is CASSPPLRTQYF. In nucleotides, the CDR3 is TGTGCCAGCAGCCCCCCGTTAAGGACCCAGTACTTC.

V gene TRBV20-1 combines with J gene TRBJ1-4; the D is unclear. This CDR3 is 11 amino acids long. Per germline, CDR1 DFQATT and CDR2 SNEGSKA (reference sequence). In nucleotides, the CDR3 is TGCAGCTATACGACTAATGAAAAACTGTTTTTT. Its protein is CSYTTNEKLFF.

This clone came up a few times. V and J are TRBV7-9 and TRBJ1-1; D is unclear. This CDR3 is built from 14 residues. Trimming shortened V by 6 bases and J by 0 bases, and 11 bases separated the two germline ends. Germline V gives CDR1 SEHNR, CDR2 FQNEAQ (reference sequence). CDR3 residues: CASRRDLLNTEAFF. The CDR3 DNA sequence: TGTGCCAGCAGGCGAGACTTGTTGAACACTGAAGCTTTCTTT.

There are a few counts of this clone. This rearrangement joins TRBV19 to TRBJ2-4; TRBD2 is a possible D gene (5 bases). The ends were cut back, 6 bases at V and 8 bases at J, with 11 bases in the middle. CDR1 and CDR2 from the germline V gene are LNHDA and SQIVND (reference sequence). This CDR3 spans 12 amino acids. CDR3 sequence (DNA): TGTGCCAGTAGAGCCTCCGGGGACATTCAGTACTTC. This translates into CASRASGDIQYF.

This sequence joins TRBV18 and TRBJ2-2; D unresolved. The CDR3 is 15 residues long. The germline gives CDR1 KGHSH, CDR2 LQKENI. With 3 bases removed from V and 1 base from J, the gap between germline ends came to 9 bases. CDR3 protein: CASSPGIENTGELFF. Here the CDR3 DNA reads TGTGCCAGCTCACCGGGGATCGAGAACACCGGGGAGCTGTTTTTT. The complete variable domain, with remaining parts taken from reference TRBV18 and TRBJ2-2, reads NAGVMQNPRHLVRRRGQEARLRCSPMKGHSHVYWYRQLPEEGLKFMVYLQKENIIDESGMPKERFSAEFPKEGPSILRIQQVVRGDSAAYFCASSPGIENTGELFFGEGSRLTVL.

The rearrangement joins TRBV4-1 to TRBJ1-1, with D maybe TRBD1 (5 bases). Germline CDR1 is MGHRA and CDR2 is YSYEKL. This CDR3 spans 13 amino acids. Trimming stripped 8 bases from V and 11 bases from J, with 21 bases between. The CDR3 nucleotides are TGCGCCAGCCCTACACCCCGGACCCCAGGGGCTTTCTTT. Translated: CASPTPRTPGAFF.

The CDR3 sequence is CASRGRINYGYTF. The CDR3 bases are TGTGCCAGCAGGGGACGGATAAACTATGGCTACACCTTC. The V call is TRBV28, the J call TRBJ1-2, with D possibly matching TRBD1 (5 bases). CDR3 length: 13 amino acids. Germline CDR1 is MDHEN and CDR2 is SYDVKM. V was clipped by 6 bases and J by 2 bases, with 10 bases between them.

CDR3 coding DNA: TGTGCCAGCAGTCCCGGGACAGGGTCTCAGCCCCAGCATTTT. Translation: CASSPGTGSQPQHF. This chain links TRBV6-5 with TRBJ1-5, with 9 bases that match TRBD1. The CDR3 is made up of 14 amino acids. V trimming: 5 bases; J trimming: 6 bases; junction bases outside the gene matches: 5. Germline-derived CDR1 and CDR2 are MNHEY and SVGAGI.

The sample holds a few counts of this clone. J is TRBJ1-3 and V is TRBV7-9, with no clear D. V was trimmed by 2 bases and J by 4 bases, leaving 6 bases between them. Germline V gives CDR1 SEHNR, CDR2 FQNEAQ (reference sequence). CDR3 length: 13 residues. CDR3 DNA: TGTGCCAGCAGCTTATTCCCAGGAAACACCATATATTTT. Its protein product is CASSLFPGNTIYF.

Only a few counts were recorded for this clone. CDR3: CASSQVSTILYGYTF. The CDR3 region has the DNA TGTGCCAGCAGCCAAGTCTCAACGATTCTCTATGGCTACACCTTC. The chain links TRBV4-2 to TRBJ1-2; D gene ambiguous. Germline lookup yields CDR1 LGHNA and CDR2 YNFKEQ. V lost 1 base and J 4 bases, leaving 13 bases between the germline ends. The CDR3 spans 15 residues.

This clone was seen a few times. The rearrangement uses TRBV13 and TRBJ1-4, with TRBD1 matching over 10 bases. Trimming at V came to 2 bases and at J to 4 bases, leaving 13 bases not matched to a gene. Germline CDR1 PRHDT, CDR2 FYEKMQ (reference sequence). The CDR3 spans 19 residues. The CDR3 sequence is CASSLSDRGRSVSNEKLFF. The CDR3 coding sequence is TGTGCCAGCAGCTTAAGCGACAGGGGGCGAAGCGTGAGTAATGAAAAACTGTTTTTT.

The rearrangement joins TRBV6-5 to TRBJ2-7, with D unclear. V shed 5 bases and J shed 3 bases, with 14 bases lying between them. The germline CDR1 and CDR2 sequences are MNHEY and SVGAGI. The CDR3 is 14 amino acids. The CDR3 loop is CASSPRTGFYEQYF. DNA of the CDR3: TGTGCCAGCAGTCCTCGAACCGGGTTCTACGAGCAGTACTTC.

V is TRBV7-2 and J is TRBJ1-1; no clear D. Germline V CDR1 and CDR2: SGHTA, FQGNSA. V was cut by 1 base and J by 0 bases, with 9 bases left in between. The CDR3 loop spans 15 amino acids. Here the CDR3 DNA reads TGTGCCAGCAGCTTAGGACGGATCATGAACACTGAAGCTTTCTTT. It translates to CASSLGRIMNTEAFF.